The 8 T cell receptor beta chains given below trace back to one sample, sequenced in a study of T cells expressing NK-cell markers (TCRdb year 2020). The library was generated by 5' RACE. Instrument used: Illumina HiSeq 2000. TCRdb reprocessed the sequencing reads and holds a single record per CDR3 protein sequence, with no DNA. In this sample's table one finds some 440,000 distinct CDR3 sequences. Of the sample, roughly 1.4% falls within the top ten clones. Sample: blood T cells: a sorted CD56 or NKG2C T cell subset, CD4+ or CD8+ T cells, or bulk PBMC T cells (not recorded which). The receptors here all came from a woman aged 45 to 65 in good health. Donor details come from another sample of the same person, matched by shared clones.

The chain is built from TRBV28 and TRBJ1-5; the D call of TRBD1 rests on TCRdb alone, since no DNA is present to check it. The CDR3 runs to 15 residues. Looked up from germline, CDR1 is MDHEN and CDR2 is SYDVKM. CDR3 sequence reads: CASSRRTGYNQPQHF.

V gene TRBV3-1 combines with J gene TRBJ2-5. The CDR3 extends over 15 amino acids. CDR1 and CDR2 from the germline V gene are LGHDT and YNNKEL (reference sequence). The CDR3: CASSPKTGYQETQYF.

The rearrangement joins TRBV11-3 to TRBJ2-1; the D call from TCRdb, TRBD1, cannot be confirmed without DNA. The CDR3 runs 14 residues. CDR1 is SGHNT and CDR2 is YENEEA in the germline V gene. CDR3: CASSLFAGEGEQFF.

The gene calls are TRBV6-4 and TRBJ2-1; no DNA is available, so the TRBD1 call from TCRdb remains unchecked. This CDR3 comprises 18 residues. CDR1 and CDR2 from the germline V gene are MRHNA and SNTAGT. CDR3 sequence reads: CASSAGTGGGSSYNEQFF.

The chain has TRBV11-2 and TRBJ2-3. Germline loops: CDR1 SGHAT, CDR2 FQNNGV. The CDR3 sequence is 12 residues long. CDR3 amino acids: CASSGVRDTQYF.

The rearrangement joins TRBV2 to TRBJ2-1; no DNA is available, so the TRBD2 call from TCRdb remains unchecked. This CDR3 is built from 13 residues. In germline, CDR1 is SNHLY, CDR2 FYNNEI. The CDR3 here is CASSYRDLNEQFF. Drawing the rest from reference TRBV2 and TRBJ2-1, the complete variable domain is EPEVTQTPSHQVTQMGQEVILRCVPISNHLYFYWYRQILGQKVEFLVSFYNNEISEKSEIFDDQFSVERPDGSNFTLKIRSTKLEDSAMYFCASSYRDLNEQFFGPGTRLTVL.

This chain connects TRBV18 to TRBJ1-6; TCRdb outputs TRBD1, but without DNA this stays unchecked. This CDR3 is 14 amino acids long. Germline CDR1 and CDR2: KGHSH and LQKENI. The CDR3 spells CASSSDRRNSPLHF.

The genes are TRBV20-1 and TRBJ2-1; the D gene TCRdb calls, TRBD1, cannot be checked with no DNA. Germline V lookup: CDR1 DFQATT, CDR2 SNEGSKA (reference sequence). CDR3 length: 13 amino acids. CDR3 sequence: CSATTPGRHPQFF.